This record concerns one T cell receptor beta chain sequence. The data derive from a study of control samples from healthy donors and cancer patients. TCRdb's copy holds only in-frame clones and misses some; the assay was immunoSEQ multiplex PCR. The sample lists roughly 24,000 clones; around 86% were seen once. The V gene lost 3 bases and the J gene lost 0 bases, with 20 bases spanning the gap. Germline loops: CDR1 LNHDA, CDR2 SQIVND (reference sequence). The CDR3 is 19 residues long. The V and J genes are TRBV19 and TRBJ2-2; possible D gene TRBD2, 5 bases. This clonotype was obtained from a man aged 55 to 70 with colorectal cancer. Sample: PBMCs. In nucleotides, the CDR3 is TGTGCCAGTAGTATTCGCCCCCCGGGAAGTACTTCGAACACCGGGGAGCTGTTTTTT. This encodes CASSIRPPGSTSNTGELFF.